Below are 31 T cell receptor beta chains sequenced from a single sample in a study of cytomegalovirus exposure and HLA in healthy donors. Primers included in the PCR were 60 Vbeta and 13 Jbeta primers. Sequenced by immunoSEQ multiplex PCR; TCRdb stores in-frame clones only, minus some. The sample includes about 34,000 clones, 55% to 80% of them seen just once. Sequencing used PBMCs. The receptor source for this set is a man aged 35 to 55 in good health and CMV-seropositive.

This clone was seen more than once but under ten times. This rearrangement joins TRBV5-8 to TRBJ2-1, with 8 positions matching TRBD2. V lost 2 bases, J lost 1 base, and 5 bases stayed unmatched. CDR3 length: 16 residues. Per germline, CDR1 SGHTS and CDR2 YDEGEE. CDR3 residues: CASSFRGGPSYNEQFF. As DNA, the CDR3 is TGTGCCAGCAGCTTTCGCGGGGGGCCATCCTACAATGAGCAGTTCTTC.

This chain connects TRBV15 to TRBJ1-2; perhaps TRBD1 as D (5 bases). Germline values: CDR1 LNHNV, CDR2 YYDKDF (reference sequence). The V end was cut by 4 bases, the J end by 6 bases, with 15 bases between. The CDR3 runs 14 residues. The CDR3 region is CATSTRTTGDGYTF. CDR3 bases: TGTGCCACCAGCACACGGACAACGGGAGATGGCTACACCTTC.

This clone occurred once. The gene calls are TRBV6-5 and TRBJ2-7, with 10 bases matching TRBD2. CDR1 and CDR2 (germline): MNHEY, SVGAGI. With V trimmed by 6 bases and J by 5 bases, 10 bases remained unmatched. The CDR3 totals 15 residues. The CDR3 reads CASSQSLAGDHEQYF. The CDR3 DNA reads TGTGCCAGCAGCCAATCCCTAGCGGGGGACCACGAGCAGTACTTC.

The table lists this clone with a few counts. The chain employs TRBV11-3 and TRBJ2-1; no firm D call. V was clipped by 4 bases and J by 0 bases, with 10 bases between them. Germline loops: CDR1 SGHNT, CDR2 YENEEA. The CDR3 consists of 15 residues. The CDR3 is CASSSKSYSYNEQFF. For the CDR3, the DNA is TGTGCCAGCAGCTCCAAGTCCTACTCCTACAATGAGCAGTTCTTC. The full variable domain, rest sourced from reference TRBV11-3 and TRBJ2-1, is EAGVVQSPRYKIIEKKQPVAFWCNPISGHNTLYWYLQNLGQGPELLIRYENEEAVDDSQLPKDRFSAERLKGVDSTLKIQPAELGDSAVYLCASSSKSYSYNEQFFGPGTRLTVL.

The chain couples TRBV6-5 to TRBJ1-5; D remains ambiguous. From germline, CDR1 is MNHEY and CDR2 SVGAGI. The CDR3 is 13 residues long. Trimming removed 6 bases from V and 7 bases from J, with 13 bases in between. CDR3 sequence reads: CASSLTGGQPQHF. The DNA of the CDR3 is TGTGCCAGCAGCCTAACGGGAGGCCAGCCCCAGCATTTT.

This sequence joins TRBV7-2 and TRBJ2-5; TRBD1 agrees at 11 bases. Trimming at V came to 3 bases and at J to 5 bases, leaving 11 bases not matched to a gene. CDR1 and CDR2 from the germline V gene are SGHTA and FQGNSA. CDR3 length: 17 residues. This chain's CDR3 is CASSFPLDRGREETQYF. In nucleotides, the CDR3 is TGTGCCAGCAGCTTCCCACTGGACAGGGGGCGCGAGGAGACCCAGTACTTC. Full variable domain (missing parts from reference TRBV7-2 and TRBJ2-5): GAGVSQSPSNKVTEKGKDVELRCDPISGHTALYWYRQSLGQGLEFLIYFQGNSAPDKSGLPSDRFSAERTGGSVSTLTIQRTQQEDSAVYLCASSFPLDRGREETQYFGPGTRLLVL.

This clone was picked up one time. The chain couples TRBV6-1 to TRBJ1-3, with TRBD1 matching over 8 bases. V trimming: 6 bases; J trimming: 7 bases; junction bases outside the gene matches: 11. This CDR3 comprises 15 residues. Germline CDR1 and CDR2: MNHNS and SASEGT. CDR3 residues: CASREAPGGINTIYF. CDR3 nucleotide sequence: TGTGCCAGCAGAGAGGCGCCAGGGGGCATTAACACCATATATTTT.

The J gene is TRBJ2-7, the V gene TRBV5-1; D is unresolved. The V end lost 4 bases, the J end lost 1 base, and 9 bases lay between the germline ends. This CDR3 has 13 residues. The germline gives CDR1 SGHRS, CDR2 YFSETQ. CDR3 sequence: CASSTPGSYEQYF. The CDR3 region has the DNA TGCGCCAGCAGCACCCCCGGGTCCTACGAGCAGTACTTC. Combining the CDR3 with reference TRBV5-1 and TRBJ2-7 gives the whole variable domain KAGVTQTPRYLIKTRGQQVTLSCSPISGHRSVSWYQQTPGQGLQFLFEYFSETQRNKGNFPGRFSGRQFSNSRSEMNVSTLELGDSALYLCASSTPGSYEQYFGPGTRLTVT.

The chain has TRBV7-3 and TRBJ1-2; 9 positions match TRBD1. The CDR3 contains 17 residues. J gave up 2 bases and V 0 bases, and 7 bases lay outside the gene matches. Germline CDR1 is SGHTA and CDR2 is FQGTGA. The CDR3 DNA sequence: TGTGCCAGCAGCTTAACTGGGGGGACAGGGACAAACTATGGCTACACCTTC. It yields the protein CASSLTGGTGTNYGYTF.

V is TRBV11-2 and J is TRBJ2-7, with TRBD2 matching 9 bases. J was trimmed by 7 bases and V by 5 bases; bases with no gene match: 9. The CDR3 sequence is 14 residues long. The V gene's germline CDR1 is SGHAT and CDR2 FQNNGV. CDR3 coding DNA: TGTGCCAGCAGCCCCGGACTAGCGAGCCTGGAGCAGTACTTC. It encodes CASSPGLASLEQYF.

The sample holds one count of this clone. The CDR3 sequence: CASSQAGVEQPQHF. The CDR3 coding sequence is TGCGCCAGCAGCCAAGCCGGGGTTGAGCAGCCCCAGCATTTT. The V gene is TRBV4-1, the J gene TRBJ1-5; D is unclear. V gave up 1 base and J gave up 7 bases, with 11 bases separating them. This CDR3 is 14 amino acids long. Germline V gene sequence: CDR1 MGHRA, CDR2 YSYEKL.

This clone rates as medium-sized. This chain connects TRBV27 to TRBJ1-1; no clear D. The CDR3 has 17 residues. Trimming took 3 bases from V and 4 from J, leaving 21 bases between them. Germline V gives CDR1 MNHEY, CDR2 SMNVEV (reference sequence). CDR3 residues: CASSLGSAGPGITEAFF. The CDR3 DNA is TGTGCCAGCAGTTTGGGGTCCGCCGGTCCGGGGATCACTGAAGCTTTCTTT.

This clone was recorded a few times. The chain is built from TRBV6-1 and TRBJ1-5; 7 bases align to TRBD1. The CDR3 is 15 residues long. Germline V lookup: CDR1 MNHNS, CDR2 SASEGT. Unmatched junction bases numbered 11, after V lost 6 bases and J lost 6 bases. The CDR3: CASRGDSFRGQPQHF. Written as DNA, the CDR3 is TGTGCCAGCAGGGGGGACAGCTTTAGGGGTCAGCCCCAGCATTTT.

This rearrangement joins TRBV7-7 to TRBJ2-5; 10 bases are a match to TRBD1. The CDR3 covers 15 residues. With V trimmed by 5 bases and J by 4 bases, 7 bases remained unmatched. The germline V gene encodes CDR1 SSHAT and CDR2 FNYEAQ (reference sequence). CDR3 amino acids: CASSQSRTGGETQYF. The CDR3 coding sequence is TGTGCCAGCAGCCAGAGTAGGACAGGGGGAGAGACCCAGTACTTC.

The chain recombines TRBV4-1 with TRBJ1-1, with a weak D call TRBD1 (6 bases). V was trimmed by 1 base and J by 4 bases, leaving 16 bases between them. The CDR3 spans 16 residues. Per the germline V gene, CDR1 is MGHRA and CDR2 is YSYEKL. The CDR3 DNA follows: TGCGCCAGCAGCCAAGTATGGGAAGGGGGTCTCACTGAAGCTTTCTTT. Protein product: CASSQVWEGGLTEAFF.

The CDR3 DNA reads TGTGCCAGCAGCCCACAGGGAAACTATGGCTACACCTTC. It yields the protein CASSPQGNYGYTF. The chain combines TRBV7-9 with TRBJ1-2; a weak D match, TRBD1 (6 bases). This CDR3 is built from 13 residues. Trimming cost V 5 bases and J 2 bases, with 9 bases left between them. Germline-derived CDR1 and CDR2 are SEHNR and FQNEAQ (reference sequence).

V is TRBV28 and J is TRBJ2-7, with TRBD1 matching over 9 bases. The CDR3 loop spans 17 amino acids. Per the germline V gene, CDR1 is MDHEN and CDR2 is SYDVKM. Germline trimming cut 5 bases from V and 2 bases from J; bases unmatched to any gene: 13. Here the CDR3 DNA reads TGTGCCAGCAGTCCAATGATAATTCGGACAGGGGCCTACGAGCAGTACTTC. Protein product: CASSPMIIRTGAYEQYF.

The chain uses TRBV25-1 and TRBJ1-1; D possibly corresponds to TRBD1 (5 bases). Germline assignment: CDR1 MGHDK and CDR2 SYGVNS. V lost 7 bases and J 5 bases, leaving 14 bases between the germline ends. The CDR3 is made up of 13 amino acids. This chain's CDR3 is CASTRGGKTEAFF. CDR3 coding DNA: TGTGCCAGCACGCGGGGCGGGAAGACTGAAGCTTTCTTT.

This clone was detected a few times. This rearrangement joins TRBV7-9 to TRBJ2-2; TRBD2 agrees at 8 bases. The CDR3 loop spans 15 amino acids. After removal of 5 bases from V and 1 base from J, the junction contained 3 bases not matched to a gene. The V gene's germline CDR1 is SEHNR and CDR2 FQNEAQ (reference sequence). DNA for the CDR3: TGTGCCAGCAGCCCCGGGAGGGTGAACACCGGGGAGCTGTTTTTT. It codes for CASSPGRVNTGELFF. Looking up the rest from reference TRBV7-9 and TRBJ2-2 gives the full variable domain: DTGVSQNPRHKITKRGQNVTFRCDPISEHNRLYWYRQTLGQGPEFLTYFQNEAQLEKSRLLSDRFSAERPKGSFSTLEIQRTEQGDSAMYLCASSPGRVNTGELFFGEGSRLTVL.

The table lists this clone with a few counts. The chain is built from TRBV5-6 and TRBJ1-3, with D possibly matching TRBD1 (6 bases). Looked up from germline, CDR1 is SGHDT and CDR2 is YYEEEE. The CDR3 is 16 amino acids. The V end was cut by 1 base, the J end by 2 bases, with 13 bases between. The CDR3 DNA is TGTGCCAGCAGCTTGTTATGGGGGGGCACTGGAAACACCATATATTTT. Amino acid sequence: CASSLLWGGTGNTIYF.

The chain is built from TRBV4-2 and TRBJ2-5; 8 nucleotides match TRBD1. Gene TRBJ2-7 matches the end of the DNA better, so the J call may be wrong. Germline V gene lookup returns CDR1 LGHNA and CDR2 YNFKEQ. This CDR3 has 15 residues. The CDR3 region has the DNA TGTGCCAGCAGCCAAGCAGGGGGCCCAGCCTACGAGCAGTACTTC. Protein: CASSQAGGPAYEQYF.

There are a few counts of this clone. The chain carries TRBV27 and TRBJ2-5; 8 nucleotides agree with TRBD1. The ends lost 5 bases at V and 3 bases at J; junction bases unmatched: 5. The CDR3 covers 14 residues. CDR1 and CDR2 from the germline V gene are MNHEY and SMNVEV (reference sequence). CDR3 nucleotides: TGTGCCAGCAGTGCCAACAGGGGGGAAGAGACCCAGTACTTC. Its protein is CASSANRGEETQYF.

The rearrangement links TRBV2 to TRBJ1-4; D call uncertain. This CDR3 comprises 12 residues. CDR1 and CDR2 from the germline V gene are SNHLY and FYNNEI. CDR3 in DNA: TGTGCTTCTGCGACAACTAATGAAAAACTGTTTTTT. Protein: CASATTNEKLFF.

The V and J genes are TRBV2 and TRBJ1-5, with unresolved D. Trimming pared 1 base from V and 4 bases from J, leaving 11 bases between. This CDR3 comprises 15 residues. From germline, CDR1 is SNHLY and CDR2 FYNNEI. CDR3 amino acids: CASSEGGVPNQPQHF. The CDR3 region has the DNA TGTGCCAGCAGTGAAGGCGGGGTACCTAATCAGCCCCAGCATTTT.

V gene TRBV7-2 combines with J gene TRBJ1-2; D call uncertain. Germline CDR1 and CDR2: SGHTA and FQGNSA. Trimming took off 0 bases at V and 2 bases at J, with 16 bases between the two ends. CDR3 length: 17 amino acids. CDR3 residues: CASSLAATPTSNYGYTF. DNA of the CDR3: TGTGCCAGCAGCTTAGCGGCAACACCAACGTCGAACTATGGCTACACCTTC.

This sequence joins TRBV7-2 and TRBJ2-7; D remains ambiguous. V lost 4 bases to trimming and J lost 0 bases, with 13 bases between them. Per the germline V gene, CDR1 is SGHTA and CDR2 is FQGNSA. This CDR3 region has 15 residues. The CDR3 sequence is CASSSVPQYSYEQYF. The CDR3 nucleotides are TGTGCCAGCAGCTCAGTACCCCAATACTCCTACGAGCAGTACTTC.

The chain has TRBV12-5 and TRBJ1-5; 12 bases line up with TRBD1. V trimming: 2 bases; J trimming: 3 bases; junction bases outside the gene matches: 2. The CDR3 covers 16 residues. Germline assignment: CDR1 LGHNT and CDR2 FRNRAP. The CDR3 DNA reads TGTGCTAGTGGTTTGTGGGACAGGGGGCCCAATCAGCCCCAGCATTTT. This codes for CASGLWDRGPNQPQHF.

V is TRBV28 and J is TRBJ2-7; 8 bases line up with TRBD1. V dropped 2 bases and J dropped 3; count of bases not matched to a gene: 3. The CDR3 runs to 14 residues. Per the germline V gene, CDR1 is MDHEN and CDR2 is SYDVKM. The CDR3 reads CASSLGQGGYEQYF. The CDR3 nucleotides read TGTGCCAGCAGTTTAGGACAGGGCGGCTACGAGCAGTACTTC.

This clone occurred a few times. This chain joins TRBV27 and TRBJ1-6; D unclear. Trimming left V 5 bases short and J 4 bases short, with 6 bases between. The germline V gene has CDR1 MNHEY and CDR2 SMNVEV (reference sequence). CDR3 size: 13 residues. The CDR3 spells CASSPLYNSPLHF. CDR3 sequence (DNA): TGTGCCAGCAGTCCCCTATATAATTCACCCCTCCACTTT.

The chain employs TRBV15 and TRBJ1-4; D possibly corresponds to TRBD1 (5 bases). Germline V gene lookup returns CDR1 LNHNV and CDR2 YYDKDF (reference sequence). Trimming left V 0 bases short and J 7 bases short, with 12 bases between. The CDR3 is 15 residues long. CDR3 bases: TGTGCCACCAGCAGAGATCTTGGAGGGGTTGAAAAACTGTTTTTT. Translated: CATSRDLGGVEKLFF.

The chain recombines TRBV9 with TRBJ1-6; 9 bases are shared with TRBD1. The CDR3 loop spans 15 amino acids. The trim removed 3 bases at V and 10 bases at J, leaving 8 bases unmatched. Germline V gives CDR1 SGDLS, CDR2 YYNGEE. The CDR3 sequence is CASSETGTGLSPLHF. Here the CDR3 DNA reads TGTGCCAGCAGCGAAACCGGGACAGGGCTATCACCCCTCCACTTT.